These 24 T cell receptor beta chains share one sample of origin, sequenced in a study of technical replicates of blood from several donors. Assay used: immunoSEQ multiplex PCR; TCRdb lists only in-frame clones, some missing. The table includes under 90,000 clones, 96% detected once. Source material: T cells isolated from PBMCs. The receptors originated from a human donor in good health.

The chain has TRBV25-1 and TRBJ2-3, with TRBD2 matching 7 bases. The CDR3 contains 16 residues. Unmatched junction bases numbered 13, after V lost 3 bases and J lost 7 bases. Per germline, CDR1 MGHDK and CDR2 SYGVNS. The CDR3 nucleotides read TGTGCCAGCAGTGAGGTAGGCGGGAGTCGGGAAAATACGCAGTATTTT. This codes for CASSEVGGSRENTQYF. Together with reference TRBV25-1 and TRBJ2-3, the CDR3 gives the full variable domain: EADIYQTPRYLVIGTGKKITLECSQTMGHDKMYWYQQDPGMELHLIHYSYGVNSTEKGDLSSESTVSRIRTEHFPLTLESARPSHTSQYLCASSEVGGSRENTQYFGPGTRLTVL.

The chain employs TRBV27 and TRBJ2-5, with 7 bases aligning to TRBD2. This CDR3 comprises 16 residues. Germline values: CDR1 MNHEY, CDR2 SMNVEV (reference sequence). The trim removed 2 bases at V and 0 bases at J, leaving 6 bases unmatched. CDR3 region: CASSLRGGGYQETQYF. The CDR3 region has the DNA TGTGCCAGCAGTTTACGGGGCGGGGGATACCAAGAGACCCAGTACTTC.

This chain joins TRBV11-3 and TRBJ2-2; 8 nucleotides align to TRBD1. The CDR3 covers 16 residues. Germline V gene data show CDR1 as SGHNT and CDR2 as YENEEA. With V trimmed by 6 bases and J by 1 base, 7 bases remained unmatched. The CDR3 DNA reads as TGTGCCAGCAGTCCGGCAGGGGGCATGAACACCGGGGAGCTGTTTTTT. Its protein product is CASSPAGGMNTGELFF.

The chain combines TRBV11-3 with TRBJ1-1, with D tentatively TRBD1 (5 bases). V was shortened by 3 bases and J by 0 bases, with 11 bases between the two germline ends. CDR3 length: 15 amino acids. From germline, CDR1 is SGHNT and CDR2 YENEEA. CDR3 bases: TGTGCCAGCAGCTTCTTTAAGGGGCTGAACACTGAAGCTTTCTTT. Amino acid sequence: CASSFFKGLNTEAFF.

J is TRBJ2-2 and V is TRBV5-6, with no clear D. V lost 0 bases and J 0 bases, leaving 9 bases between the germline ends. This CDR3 contains 16 residues. Germline lookup yields CDR1 SGHDT and CDR2 YYEEEE. The DNA for the CDR3 is TGTGCCAGCAGCTTGGCGCGGAGATCGAACACCGGGGAGCTGTTTTTT. The encoded protein is CASSLARRSNTGELFF.

The chain uses TRBV27 and TRBJ2-1, with a tentative D call TRBD2 (6 bases). CDR1 is MNHEY and CDR2 is SMNVEV in the germline V gene (reference sequence). The CDR3 spans 13 residues. Deletions cut 8 bases from V and 6 bases from J, with 14 bases between. CDR3 coding DNA: TGTGCCAGCGGCTGGCAGGGAGGCAATGAGCAGTTCTTC. Encoded protein: CASGWQGGNEQFF.

This chain's CDR3 is CSVEGRSSSGNTIYF. DNA of the CDR3: TGCAGCGTTGAAGGGCGGTCGAGCTCTGGAAACACCATATATTTT. The chain carries TRBV29-1 and TRBJ1-3, with unresolved D. CDR3 length: 15 amino acids. Germline-derived CDR1 and CDR2 are SQVTM and ANQGSEA. V lost 1 base, J lost 0 bases, and 10 bases lay in between.

The rearrangement links TRBV7-2 to TRBJ2-2, with TRBD2 identical over 8 bases. The CDR3 loop spans 17 amino acids. CDR1 and CDR2 (germline): SGHTA, FQGNSA. Trimming cost V 5 bases and J 4 bases; bases outside gene matches: 12. The DNA for the CDR3 is TGTGCCAGCAGCCCCCTTGGACTAGCAAGGATCACCGGGGAGCTGTTTTTT. It yields the protein CASSPLGLARITGELFF. Full variable domain (outside the CDR3, taken from reference TRBV7-2 and TRBJ2-2): GAGVSQSPSNKVTEKGKDVELRCDPISGHTALYWYRQSLGQGLEFLIYFQGNSAPDKSGLPSDRFSAERTGGSVSTLTIQRTQQEDSAVYLCASSPLGLARITGELFFGEGSRLTVL.

The chain carries TRBV5-1 and TRBJ1-1; 7 bases fit TRBD1. Germline CDR1 is SGHRS and CDR2 is YFSETQ. The CDR3 spans 15 residues. V trimming: 4 bases; J trimming: 1 base; junction bases outside the gene matches: 7. CDR3 sequence (DNA): TGCGCCAGCAGCATAAACAGGGGTACGAACACTGAAGCTTTCTTT. Translated, it gives CASSINRGTNTEAFF.

The chain is built from TRBV28 and TRBJ2-1, with 10 bases lining up with TRBD1. CDR3 length equals 19 residues. CDR1 and CDR2 (germline): MDHEN, SYDVKM. J was trimmed by 5 bases and V by 0 bases; bases with no gene match: 13. This chain's CDR3 is CASSLWTLTGTGENNEQFF. CDR3 bases: TGTGCCAGCAGTTTATGGACCCTTACCGGGACAGGGGAAAACAATGAGCAGTTCTTC.

The chain recombines TRBV27 with TRBJ2-7; the D gene is possibly TRBD2 (5 bases). Germline assignment: CDR1 MNHEY and CDR2 SMNVEV (reference sequence). The CDR3 sequence is 16 residues long. Trimming left V 5 bases short and J 1 base short, with 18 bases between. Here the CDR3 DNA reads TGTGCCAGCAGTCCCTGGGTAGGGAGCTTGTCCTACGAGCAGTACTTC. It encodes CASSPWVGSLSYEQYF.

J is TRBJ1-6 and V is TRBV10-3; TRBD1 might be the D (5 bases). The V end was cut by 6 bases, the J end by 10 bases, with 16 bases between. The CDR3 is 14 amino acids. CDR1 is ENHRY and CDR2 is SYGVKD in the germline V gene. The CDR3 DNA reads TGTGCCATCAGGATGACAGATTCGGCATCACCCCTCCACTTT. It codes for CAIRMTDSASPLHF.

The J gene is TRBJ1-1, the V gene TRBV27; 10 bases fit TRBD1. Trimming at V came to 4 bases and at J to 2 bases, leaving 4 bases not matched to a gene. Germline V gene sequence: CDR1 MNHEY, CDR2 SMNVEV (reference sequence). This CDR3 spans 15 amino acids. Here the CDR3 reads CASSSRDRGNTEAFF. CDR3 nucleotides: TGTGCCAGCAGTTCCCGGGACAGGGGAAACACTGAAGCTTTCTTT.

The chain links TRBV5-1 to TRBJ1-2; maybe TRBD1 (6 bases). Germline CDR1 and CDR2: SGHRS and YFSETQ. The CDR3 has 13 amino acids. Between the trimmed V and J ends, which lost 4 bases and 8 bases, there was a span of 15 bases. This CDR3 is CASSPLGARGYTF. DNA for the CDR3: TGCGCCAGCAGCCCCTTGGGGGCGCGAGGCTACACCTTC.

This sequence joins TRBV5-6 and TRBJ1-2; D is undetermined. Germline CDR1 and CDR2: SGHDT and YYEEEE. V dropped 2 bases and J dropped 8 bases, with 7 bases sitting between them. This CDR3 region has 11 residues. This CDR3 is CASSFFLGYTF. For the CDR3, the DNA is TGTGCCAGCAGCTTCTTCCTCGGCTACACCTTC.

The chain recombines TRBV5-4 with TRBJ2-5, with TRBD2 identical over 13 bases. CDR1 SGHNT and CDR2 YYREEE come from the germline V gene (reference sequence). The V gene end was trimmed by 0 bases and the J gene end by 5 bases; junction bases not matched to a gene: 13. CDR3 length equals 19 residues. This CDR3 reads CASSLGLAGGRSTGETQYF. The DNA of the CDR3 is TGTGCCAGCAGCTTGGGACTAGCGGGGGGACGAAGCACGGGGGAGACCCAGTACTTC.

The chain links TRBV7-6 to TRBJ1-1; D is uncertain. Germline V gene lookup returns CDR1 SGHVS and CDR2 FNYEAQ. The CDR3 runs 16 residues. V was clipped by 1 base and J by 6 bases, with 18 bases between them. The CDR3 protein is CASSLVTGRYSAEAFF. CDR3 DNA: TGTGCCAGCAGCTTAGTAACCGGTCGCTATTCGGCTGAAGCTTTCTTT.

The V and J genes are TRBV7-8 and TRBJ1-4; D is ambiguous. Trimming took off 10 bases at V and 5 bases at J, with 14 bases between the two ends. Germline V gene lookup returns CDR1 SGHVS and CDR2 FQNEAQ. The CDR3 sequence is 13 residues long. The CDR3 reads CATLERSNEKLFF. The CDR3 nucleotides read TGTGCCACCCTGGAGCGCTCCAATGAAAAACTGTTTTTT.

The V and J genes are TRBV10-2 and TRBJ2-1; a possible D gene is TRBD1 (6 bases). The CDR3 runs to 11 residues. Looked up from germline, CDR1 is WSHSY and CDR2 is SAAADI. Trimming cost V 7 bases and J 8 bases, with 9 bases left between them. The CDR3: CASTDRYEQFF. The CDR3 nucleotides read TGCGCCAGCACTGACAGGTATGAGCAGTTCTTC.

V is TRBV19 and J is TRBJ2-7; D is perhaps TRBD2 (5 bases). The germline V and J ends were trimmed by 4 bases and 6 bases, with 19 bases remaining between them. There are 15 residues in the CDR3. Germline assignment: CDR1 LNHDA and CDR2 SQIVND (reference sequence). CDR3 coding DNA: TGTGCCAGTAGTAGCGGACTTCTTCCTGGACGCGAGCAGTACTTC. Its protein product is CASSSGLLPGREQYF.

This clone has more than one count but fewer than ten. The chain is built from TRBV10-1 and TRBJ1-1; D call uncertain. CDR1 WNHNN and CDR2 SYGVQD come from the germline V gene (reference sequence). The CDR3 is 15 amino acids. Deletions cut 6 bases from V and 0 bases from J, with 14 bases between. In DNA, the CDR3 is TGCGCCAGCAGCTTAACAAGGAGCCTGAACACTGAAGCTTTCTTT. This translates into CASSLTRSLNTEAFF.

The genes are TRBV11-2 and TRBJ2-7; tentatively, D is TRBD2 (6 bases). This CDR3 comprises 12 residues. Trimming cost V 3 bases and J 3 bases, with 6 bases left between them. The germline CDR1 and CDR2 sequences are SGHAT and FQNNGV. CDR3: CASSLTSYEQYF. CDR3 nucleotide sequence: TGTGCCAGCAGCTTGACTAGCTACGAGCAGTACTTC.

The V call is TRBV10-1, the J call TRBJ2-7; D not resolved. The CDR3 contains 13 residues. Germline CDR1 WNHNN, CDR2 SYGVQD (reference sequence). Deletions cut 9 bases from V and 1 base from J, with 13 bases between. In nucleotides, the CDR3 is TGCGCCAGACTACATTACCCATCCTACGAGCAGTACTTC. It yields the protein CARLHYPSYEQYF.

This clone was counted a single time. The rearrangement joins TRBV6-5 to TRBJ1-2; D gene unclear. There are 13 residues in the CDR3. Germline V CDR1 and CDR2: MNHEY, SVGAGI. Trimming stripped 0 bases from V and 8 bases from J, with 10 bases between. The CDR3 is CASSYSRGMGYTF. In DNA form, the CDR3 reads TGTGCCAGCAGTTACTCGAGAGGGATGGGCTACACCTTC.